The TCR beta chain described here comes from a study of blood T cell repertoires in COVID-19. Study-wide background: T cells, B-cell-depleted T cells, or PBMCs provided the cDNA or gDNA that served as material.

V dropped 3 bases and J dropped 5 bases, with 16 bases sitting between them. The CDR3 runs to 15 residues. In germline, CDR1 is KGHDR, CDR2 SFDVKD. Per the original methods: Using reference gene primer amplification, nucleated cell counts were estimated. Assay used: immunoSEQ multiplex PCR; TCRdb lists only in-frame clones, some missing. That table gives V, J and clone size, and the DNA gave D and trimming. The data contain about 230,000 clones, about 85% of them seen just once; the ten biggest clones take up 18%. The specimen was peripheral blood. The chain is built from TRBV24-1 and TRBJ2-7; D is unclear. This clonotype originated in a woman at least 80 years old with active or convalescent COVID-19. This CDR3 reads CATSDPSRSEDEQYF. As DNA, the CDR3 is TGTGCCACCAGTGATCCATCCCGTTCTGAGGACGAGCAGTACTTC.